This TCR beta chain was recorded in a study of T cells expressing NK-cell markers. Overall study: Investigators obtained TCR beta repertoires from sorted CD3+CD56+NKG2C+, CD3+CD56+NKG2C- and CD3+CD56-NKG2C+ T cells.

The authors made TCR beta cDNA libraries by 5'RACE template switching. This switching added a universal primer site and UMIs. TCRdb re-called the 5' RACE reads; one entry per CDR3 protein, DNA not given. In total, the table holds about 550,000 distinct CDR3 sequences. CDR1 is MNHEY and CDR2 is SMNVEV in the germline V gene (reference sequence). The CDR3 covers 15 residues. This receptor was identified in a man aged 18 to 29 in good health. The chain links TRBV27 to TRBJ2-1; TCRdb picks TRBD2, but there is no DNA to check that call. The sequenced sample consisted of blood T cells: a sorted CD56 or NKG2C T cell subset, CD4+ or CD8+ T cells, or bulk PBMC T cells (not recorded which). The chain's CDR3 is CASSSGTSHLDEQFF.